This passage covers 25 T cell receptor beta chains from one sample sequenced in a study of CXCR3-negative and CXCR3-positive naive CD8 T cells. Study findings and constraints: Relative to CXCR3-negative naive cells, CXCR3-positive naive cells had more hydrophobic TRB CDR3s.

The antigens for these receptors are not known. TRB cDNA libraries were made by UMI-labeled 5' RACE. TCRdb reprocessed the 5' RACE reads and keeps a single row for each CDR3 protein, giving no DNA. Its listing shows about 57,000 distinct CDR3 sequences. The sequenced sample consisted of naive CXCR3+ CD8+ T cells from blood. The subset: CD45RO-CCR7+CD27+CD95- naive CD8+ T cells expressing CXCR3 (TNR3+). The receptors come from a human donor in good health. Some clones in this sample may be carry-over from other donors' samples.

The chain recombines TRBV20-1 with TRBJ2-3; TCRdb outputs TRBD2, but without DNA this stays unchecked. Germline CDR1 reads DFQATT; CDR2 reads SNEGSKA (reference sequence). The CDR3 consists of 14 residues. The CDR3 here is CSAEGETSTDTQYF.

V gene TRBV20-1 combines with J gene TRBJ2-1; the TCRdb call, TRBD1, lacks DNA for checking. The CDR3 contains 15 residues. The V gene's germline CDR1 is DFQATT and CDR2 SNEGSKA (reference sequence). CDR3 region: CSARDLDRVYNEQFF.

The chain carries TRBV6-5 and TRBJ1-2; with no DNA, the TCRdb D assignment of TRBD1 cannot be verified. Germline loops: CDR1 MNHEY, CDR2 SVGAGI. The CDR3 totals 14 residues. CDR3 in amino acids: CASSYGDGGYGYTF.

The chain combines TRBV7-6 with TRBJ2-1. This CDR3 has 15 residues. Looked up from germline, CDR1 is SGHVS and CDR2 is FNYEAQ. CDR3 amino acids: CASSFRWDSYNEQFF. The full variable domain, its missing parts supplied by reference TRBV7-6 and TRBJ2-1, is GAGVSQSPRYKVTKRGQDVALRCDPISGHVSLYWYRQALGQGPEFLTYFNYEAQQDKSGLPNDRFSAERPEGSISTLTIQRTEQRDSAMYRCASSFRWDSYNEQFFGPGTRLTVL.

Frequency places this clonotype as medium-sized. The V gene is TRBV10-1, the J gene TRBJ1-1; TCRdb's D call, TRBD1, is unchecked because there is no DNA. The CDR3 runs 14 residues. Germline V gives CDR1 WNHNN, CDR2 SYGVQD (reference sequence). The CDR3 here is CASSPGKMNTEAFF.

The V and J genes are TRBV7-2 and TRBJ2-1; checking the TCRdb D call of TRBD1 is not possible without DNA. Germline V gene data show CDR1 as SGHTA and CDR2 as FQGNSA. The CDR3 loop spans 14 amino acids. The CDR3 loop is CASSLFIGGNEQFF.

This chain's CDR3 is CASGLTSGMAGELFF. V and J are TRBV12-3 or TRBV12-4 and TRBJ2-2; TCRdb lists TRBD2, though no DNA is available to test this call. The CDR3 runs to 15 residues.

V usage is TRBV7-3 and J usage is TRBJ1-2. Germline V CDR1 and CDR2: SGHTA, FQGTGA. This CDR3 contains 16 residues. This CDR3 reads CASSPGPSQGPYGYTF.

The chain carries TRBV4-3 and TRBJ2-1. The CDR3 spans 16 residues. Germline V gene sequence: CDR1 LGHNA, CDR2 YSLEER. The CDR3 region is CASSQDRNTPGNEQLF.

The chain joins TRBV6-6 to TRBJ2-1. The CDR3 length is 11 residues. The germline V gene has CDR1 MNHNY and CDR2 SVGAGI (reference sequence). CDR3 protein: CASSSRHEQFF.

The V and J genes are TRBV15 and TRBJ1-2; there is no DNA to check the TCRdb D call of TRBD1. CDR3 length equals 13 residues. Germline loops: CDR1 LNHNV, CDR2 YYDKDF (reference sequence). The CDR3 reads CATSRGTGYGYTF.

This sequence joins TRBV29-1 and TRBJ2-7. Germline CDR1 SQVTM, CDR2 ANQGSEA. The CDR3 runs to 13 residues. Here the CDR3 reads CSPFIFWNYEQYF.

The J gene is TRBJ2-1, the V gene TRBV29-1; TCRdb's D gene call, TRBD1, goes unchecked for lack of DNA. This CDR3 spans 12 amino acids. Germline CDR1 reads SQVTM; CDR2 reads ANQGSEA. The CDR3 loop reads CSARGGGNEQFF.

This chain's CDR3 is CASSLADREGETQYF. This chain joins TRBV6-5 and TRBJ2-5; TCRdb's assignment of TRBD1 cannot be checked, as there is no DNA. Germline V gives CDR1 MNHEY, CDR2 SVGAGI. This CDR3 has 15 amino acids.

V and J are TRBV11-2 and TRBJ1-2. The CDR3 is 12 amino acids. CDR1 and CDR2 from the germline V gene are SGHAT and FQNNGV. CDR3 loop: CASSSSETCCTF.

This rearrangement joins TRBV3-1 to TRBJ1-1. This CDR3 comprises 15 residues. Germline V CDR1 and CDR2: LGHDT, YNNKEL (reference sequence). The CDR3 here is CASSQDTDKSSQAFF.

This chain connects TRBV29-1 to TRBJ2-3. CDR1 is SQVTM, CDR2 ANQGSEA, per germline. The length of the CDR3 is 15 residues. The chain's CDR3 is CSAEDQDSGAITQYF.

This chain links TRBV19 with TRBJ2-1. CDR3 size: 15 residues. The germline CDR1 and CDR2 sequences are LNHDA and SQIVND (reference sequence). This CDR3 reads CASKERVSSYNEQFF.

The gene calls are TRBV20-1 and TRBJ2-7. Germline V lookup: CDR1 DFQATT, CDR2 SNEGSKA (reference sequence). The CDR3 contains 14 residues. CDR3 amino acids: CSARVDFSSYEQYF.

The chain links TRBV23-1 to TRBJ2-7; TCRdb reports TRBD1, a call that lacks DNA to check it against. TRBV23-1 is noted as an ORF with a role that remains uncertain. This CDR3 has 12 residues. The CDR3 sequence: CDRMGPSYEQYF.

The V and J genes are TRBV2 and TRBJ2-3; TCRdb picks TRBD1, but there is no DNA to check that call. Germline V CDR1 and CDR2: SNHLY, FYNNEI. The CDR3 covers 15 residues. The CDR3 spells CASSEPGTGRSTQYF.

The chain combines TRBV3-1 with TRBJ1-5; no DNA is available, so the TRBD1 call from TCRdb remains unchecked. CDR1 LGHDT and CDR2 YNNKEL come from the germline V gene (reference sequence). The CDR3 is 15 amino acids. CDR3 residues: CASSQDGGPNQPQHF.

This chain connects TRBV28 to TRBJ2-6; TCRdb's D call, TRBD1, is unchecked because there is no DNA. Germline CDR1 reads MDHEN; CDR2 reads SYDVKM. CDR3 size: 16 residues. The CDR3 reads CASSFPGGSGANVLTF.

The rearrangement links TRBV4-3 to TRBJ1-3. The CDR3 spans 16 residues. Germline loops: CDR1 LGHNA, CDR2 YSLEER. CDR3: CASSQDRGNRGNTIYF.

V is TRBV4-2 and J is TRBJ2-2. The CDR3 covers 12 residues. In germline, CDR1 is LGHNA, CDR2 YNFKEQ. The CDR3 here is CASSRATGELFF.